Detailed here is one T cell receptor beta chain. Antigen unknown. The source of the sample is a study of identifying expanded T cells in peripheral blood. The CDR3 has 16 amino acids. Germline V lookup: CDR1 LNHDA, CDR2 SQIVND (reference sequence). Trimming shortened V by 6 bases and J by 0 bases, and 12 bases separated the two germline ends. Healthy donors had no documented immune events, such as infections, while sampled. Produced via immunoSEQ multiplex PCR; TCRdb's table is partial and in-frame only. The data show about 54,000 clones, with roughly 89% seen just once and about 3.8% held by the top ten. Points from the study as a whole: Two-week clone count variance significantly increased as total template count grew. Differentially abundant clones: about 1.2 between replicates, 16.4 at two to three weeks, under 25 at four.

This TCR derives from a person aged 18 to 70 in good health. The sequenced material came from blood. The chain carries TRBV19 and TRBJ2-6, with D uncertain. The DNA for the CDR3 is TGTGCCAGTAGGCCCTCCCTTAACTCTGGGGCCAACGTCCTGACTTTC. Encoded protein: CASRPSLNSGANVLTF.